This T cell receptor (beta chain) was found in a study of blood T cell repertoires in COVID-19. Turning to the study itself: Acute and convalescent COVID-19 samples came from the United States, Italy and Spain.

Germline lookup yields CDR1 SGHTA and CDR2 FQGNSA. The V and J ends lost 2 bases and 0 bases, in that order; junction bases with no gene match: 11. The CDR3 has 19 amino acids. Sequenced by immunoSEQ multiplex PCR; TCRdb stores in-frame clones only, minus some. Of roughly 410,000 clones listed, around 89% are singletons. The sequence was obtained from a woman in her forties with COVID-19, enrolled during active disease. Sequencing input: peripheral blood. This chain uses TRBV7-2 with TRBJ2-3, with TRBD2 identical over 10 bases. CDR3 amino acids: CASSLIISAGGPSTDTQYF. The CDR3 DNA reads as TGTGCCAGCAGCTTAATTATCTCAGCGGGAGGGCCTAGCACAGATACGCAGTATTTT.